One TCR beta chain is described in this entry. The antigen is undetermined. Generated by immunoSEQ multiplex PCR, the TCRdb table keeps only in-frame clones and is missing some. Among 9,000 to 10,000 clones listed, more than 65% were seen once. This sample was included in a study of follicular helper T cells after annual influenza vaccination. At the level of the study: Across the 2013-2014, 2014-2015 and 2015-2016 vaccination seasons, some subjects were resampled.

Study-level results: Only roughly 8.5-23% of analyzed cells yielded productive TCRB sequences. Each annual vaccination recalled recurring oligoclonal ICOS+CD38+ cTfh clonotypes.

Sample time point: 2013-2014 season, 7 days after vaccination. Blood volume per time point ranged from 40 to 100 mL. The source material was CXCR5- memory CD4+ T cells sorted from blood, sampled 7 days after influenza vaccination. The sequence was obtained from an adult who received the influenza vaccine.

CDR3 DNA: TGCAGCGTTGAAGCAGACAGGGTAAGGGCAGATACGCAGTATTTT. Translation gives CSVEADRVRADTQYF. The chain recombines TRBV29-1 with TRBJ2-3; 7 nucleotides align to TRBD1. J gave up 4 bases and V 1 base, and 8 bases lay outside the gene matches. Germline V gene sequence: CDR1 SQVTM, CDR2 ANQGSEA. The CDR3 has 15 amino acids.